The 16 T cell receptor beta chains below were found in one sample sequenced in a study of T cell responses to AZD1222 COVID-19 vaccine. The protocol was immunoSEQ multiplex PCR, while the TCRdb copy is restricted to in-frame clones and leaves out a portion. In the table there are 95,000 to 110,000 clones, 80% to 90% of which are singletons. The material sequenced was peripheral blood, taken on day 0 of AZD1222 vaccination. The receptors stem from an adult in good health.

The genes are TRBV7-2 and TRBJ2-3, with TRBD1 matching over 7 bases. CDR3 length equals 14 residues. Germline V gives CDR1 SGHTA, CDR2 FQGNSA. Germline trimming cut 6 bases from V and 3 bases from J; bases unmatched to any gene: 6. The CDR3 spells CASSSRGRTDTQYF. CDR3 sequence (DNA): TGTGCCAGCAGTTCTAGGGGGCGGACAGATACGCAGTATTTT.

This clone was seen once. This rearrangement joins TRBV5-1 to TRBJ2-2; D not certain. The CDR3 consists of 15 residues. Germline V lookup: CDR1 SGHRS, CDR2 YFSETQ. V dropped 4 bases and J dropped 4 bases, with 14 bases sitting between them. In DNA form, the CDR3 reads TGCGCCAGCAGCACGGAACCGGCCCCCACCGGGGAGCTGTTTTTT. Translating gives CASSTEPAPTGELFF.

The V gene is TRBV19, the J gene TRBJ2-1; 10 bases are a match to TRBD2. V dropped 3 bases and J dropped 6; count of bases not matched to a gene: 8. Germline CDR1 is LNHDA and CDR2 is SQIVND (reference sequence). CDR3 length equals 16 residues. CDR3 residues: CASSIFPSGRGNEQFF. As DNA, the CDR3 is TGTGCCAGTAGTATTTTCCCCAGCGGGAGGGGCAATGAGCAGTTCTTC.

The rearrangement joins TRBV28 to TRBJ1-5, with 7 bases lining up with TRBD1. V trimming: 4 bases; J trimming: 3 bases; junction bases outside the gene matches: 9. Germline CDR1 MDHEN, CDR2 SYDVKM. The length of the CDR3 is 16 residues. CDR3 sequence (DNA): TGTGCCAGCAGTTCCCCCGGCAGGGGGGACAATCAGCCCCAGCATTTT. The encoded protein is CASSSPGRGDNQPQHF.

V usage is TRBV27 and J usage is TRBJ2-2; TRBD2 is a possible D gene (5 bases). The CDR3 consists of 12 residues. Germline V gene lookup returns CDR1 MNHEY and CDR2 SMNVEV (reference sequence). Deletions cut 6 bases from V and 5 bases from J, with 7 bases between. The DNA for the CDR3 is TGTGCCAGCAGCCCGGGGACCGGGGAGCTGTTTTTT. It specifies CASSPGTGELFF.

The gene calls are TRBV24-1 and TRBJ1-2; D is ambiguous. Germline CDR1 reads KGHDR; CDR2 reads SFDVKD. V was trimmed by 2 bases and J by 8 bases, leaving 11 bases between them. This CDR3 is 13 amino acids long. CDR3 sequence (DNA): TGTGCCACCAGTGATTACGAGATCGGGGGCTACACCTTC. Its translation is CATSDYEIGGYTF.

This rearrangement joins TRBV6-1 to TRBJ2-3, with 7 bases that match TRBD2. Germline CDR1 is MNHNS and CDR2 is SASEGT. This CDR3 is built from 16 residues. Trimming took 3 bases from V and 6 from J; bases not matched to a gene: 12. The CDR3 region is CASSDSGTTRRDTQYF. CDR3 coding DNA: TGTGCCAGCAGTGATTCCGGGACTACCCGACGGGATACGCAGTATTTT.

This chain connects TRBV29-1 to TRBJ2-1, with 10 bases aligning to TRBD1. Germline CDR1 is SQVTM and CDR2 is ANQGSEA. Trimming at V came to 7 bases and at J to 3 bases, leaving 0 bases not matched to a gene. There are 12 residues in the CDR3. DNA of the CDR3: TGCAGCGGGACAGGGGGCTACAATGAGCAGTTCTTC. It is translated as CSGTGGYNEQFF.

This chain joins TRBV7-8 and TRBJ2-5; tentatively, D is TRBD1 (5 bases). The CDR3 length is 17 residues. Trimming stripped 0 bases from V and 3 bases from J, with 17 bases between. Germline values: CDR1 SGHVS, CDR2 FQNEAQ. The CDR3 sequence: CASSLAQPWGKKETQYF. The CDR3 region has the DNA TGTGCCAGCAGCTTAGCGCAACCGTGGGGCAAAAAAGAGACCCAGTACTTC. The whole variable domain, filled in from reference TRBV7-8 and TRBJ2-5, reads GAGVSQSPRYKVAKRGQDVALRCDPISGHVSLFWYQQALGQGPEFLTYFQNEAQLDKSGLPSDRFFAERPEGSVSTLKIQRTQQEDSAVYLCASSLAQPWGKKETQYFGPGTRLLVL.

The rearrangement joins TRBV19 to TRBJ1-2; D might be TRBD1 (5 bases). V lost 9 bases, J lost 7 bases, and 15 bases lay in between. The CDR3 has 12 amino acids. Looked up from germline, CDR1 is LNHDA and CDR2 is SQIVND (reference sequence). DNA of the CDR3: TGTGCCAGCCAGGGCGGGGCGCGTGGCTACACCTTC. Amino acids: CASQGGARGYTF.

In this sample, this clone turned up a few times. V usage is TRBV30 and J usage is TRBJ2-7; 9 nucleotides agree with TRBD1. The CDR3 totals 16 residues. Unmatched junction bases numbered 13, after V lost 4 bases and J lost 3 bases. In germline, CDR1 is GTSNPN, CDR2 SVGIG (reference sequence). The CDR3 DNA follows: TGTGCCTGGAAAGCCACTCTCGGGACAGGGCACTACGAGCAGTACTTC. Its protein product is CAWKATLGTGHYEQYF.

The rearrangement links TRBV7-8 to TRBJ2-7, with a possible D match to TRBD1 (5 bases). The germline CDR1 and CDR2 sequences are SGHVS and FQNEAQ. Between the trimmed V and J ends, which lost 4 bases and 6 bases, there was a span of 19 bases. This CDR3 spans 15 amino acids. This chain's CDR3 is CASSSPAFQGSEQYF. The DNA for the CDR3 is TGTGCCAGCAGCTCCCCGGCCTTCCAGGGCAGCGAGCAGTACTTC.

This chain joins TRBV24-1 and TRBJ2-1; unclear D gene. Germline V gene lookup returns CDR1 KGHDR and CDR2 SFDVKD. The CDR3 runs to 12 residues. V lost 8 bases and J lost 5, with 9 bases in between. The CDR3 sequence is CATTDAHNEQFF. The CDR3 nucleotides are TGTGCCACCACCGACGCACACAATGAGCAGTTCTTC.

This chain connects TRBV9 to TRBJ1-2; D gene unclear. CDR3 size: 14 residues. Per the germline V gene, CDR1 is SGDLS and CDR2 is YYNGEE. The V and J ends lost 0 bases and 1 base respectively, with 7 bases between them. The CDR3 protein is CASSVDRVNYGYTF. DNA of the CDR3: TGTGCCAGCAGCGTAGATCGGGTTAACTATGGCTACACCTTC.

This clone showed up just a few times. The chain recombines TRBV19 with TRBJ1-5; tentative D call: TRBD1 (5 bases). From germline, CDR1 is LNHDA and CDR2 SQIVND (reference sequence). CDR3 length: 13 residues. V was trimmed by 4 bases and J by 5 bases, leaving 9 bases between them. This chain's CDR3 is CASSTQGDQPQHF. CDR3 DNA sequence: TGTGCCAGTAGTACGCAGGGTGATCAGCCCCAGCATTTT.

A single count supports this clone. The gene calls are TRBV7-3 and TRBJ2-1, with 9 bases fitting TRBD2. This CDR3 comprises 14 residues. Germline loops: CDR1 SGHTA, CDR2 FQGTGA. V dropped 5 bases and J dropped 8; count of bases not matched to a gene: 7. The CDR3 DNA follows: TGTGCCAGCAGCATGGGACTAGCTTCTGATGAGCAGTTCTTC. Amino acid sequence: CASSMGLASDEQFF.